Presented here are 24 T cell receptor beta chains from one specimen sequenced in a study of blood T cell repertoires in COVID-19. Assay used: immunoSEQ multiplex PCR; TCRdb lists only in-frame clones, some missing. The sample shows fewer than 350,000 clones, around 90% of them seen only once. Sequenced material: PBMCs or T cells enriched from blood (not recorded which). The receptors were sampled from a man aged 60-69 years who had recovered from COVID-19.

The CDR3, as DNA: TGCGCCAGCAGCCCCTTGGGAGGAGTAACTAATGAAAAACTGTTTTTT. It specifies CASSPLGGVTNEKLFF. J is TRBJ1-4 and V is TRBV5-1; no clear D gene. The V end was cut by 4 bases, the J end by 1 base, with 14 bases between. The CDR3 covers 16 residues. Germline V gene sequence: CDR1 SGHRS, CDR2 YFSETQ. The full variable domain, completed using reference TRBV5-1 and TRBJ1-4, is KAGVTQTPRYLIKTRGQQVTLSCSPISGHRSVSWYQQTPGQGLQFLFEYFSETQRNKGNFPGRFSGRQFSNSRSEMNVSTLELGDSALYLCASSPLGGVTNEKLFFGSGTQLSVL.

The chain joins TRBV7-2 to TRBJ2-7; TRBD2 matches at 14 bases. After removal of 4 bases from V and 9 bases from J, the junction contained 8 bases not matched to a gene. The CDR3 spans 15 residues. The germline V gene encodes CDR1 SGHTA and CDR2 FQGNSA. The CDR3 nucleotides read TGTGCCAGCAGCTCGCCGGGACTAGCGGGAGAGGGGCAGTACTTC. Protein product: CASSSPGLAGEGQYF.

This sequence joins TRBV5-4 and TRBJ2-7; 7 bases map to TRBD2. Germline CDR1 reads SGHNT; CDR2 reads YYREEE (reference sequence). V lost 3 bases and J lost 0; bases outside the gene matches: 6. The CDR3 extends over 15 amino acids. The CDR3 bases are TGTGCCAGCAGCTCCAGGACTAGTCACTCCTACGAGCAGTACTTC. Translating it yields CASSSRTSHSYEQYF. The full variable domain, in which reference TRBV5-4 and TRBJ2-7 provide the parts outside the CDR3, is ETGVTQSPTHLIKTRGQQVTLRCSSQSGHNTVSWYQQALGQGPQFIFQYYREEENGRGNFPPRFSGLQFPNYSSELNVNALELDDSALYLCASSSRTSHSYEQYFGPGTRLTVT.

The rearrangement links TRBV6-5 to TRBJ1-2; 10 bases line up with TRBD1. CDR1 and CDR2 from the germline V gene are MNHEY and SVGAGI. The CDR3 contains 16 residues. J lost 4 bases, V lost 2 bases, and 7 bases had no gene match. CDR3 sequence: CASSYTGDRGVYGYTF. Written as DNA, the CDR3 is TGTGCCAGCAGTTACACTGGGGACAGGGGAGTCTATGGCTACACCTTC.

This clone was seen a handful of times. The CDR3 region is CASSIRAESGANVLTF. In DNA, the CDR3 is TGTGCCAGTAGTATAAGAGCGGAGTCTGGGGCCAACGTCCTGACTTTC. V usage is TRBV19 and J usage is TRBJ2-6, with D maybe TRBD2 (5 bases). Trimming left V 2 bases short and J 1 base short, with 9 bases between. The germline V gene encodes CDR1 LNHDA and CDR2 SQIVND (reference sequence). There are 16 residues in the CDR3.

Here the CDR3 reads CASSRTSGTSRFSEQFF. In nucleotides, the CDR3 is TGTGCCAGCAGCAGGACTAGCGGGACCTCACGGTTTAGTGAGCAGTTCTTC. The chain joins TRBV9 to TRBJ2-1; TRBD2 matches at 12 bases. This CDR3 is built from 17 residues. J was trimmed by 9 bases and V by 4 bases; bases with no gene match: 14. Per germline, CDR1 SGDLS and CDR2 YYNGEE.

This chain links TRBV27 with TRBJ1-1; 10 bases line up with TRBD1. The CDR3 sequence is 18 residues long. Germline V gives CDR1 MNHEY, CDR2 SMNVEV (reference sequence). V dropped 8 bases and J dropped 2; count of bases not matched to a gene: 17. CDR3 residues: CASVKDRGFAGGNTEAFF. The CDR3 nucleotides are TGTGCCAGCGTCAAGGACAGGGGGTTCGCCGGGGGAAACACTGAAGCTTTCTTT.

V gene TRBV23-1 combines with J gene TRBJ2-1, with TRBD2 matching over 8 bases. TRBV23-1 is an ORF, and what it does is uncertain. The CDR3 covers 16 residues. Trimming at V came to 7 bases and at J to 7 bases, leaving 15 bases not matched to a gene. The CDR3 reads CASKMDKDPSGNEQFF. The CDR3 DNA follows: TGCGCCAGCAAAATGGATAAGGACCCTAGCGGGAATGAGCAGTTCTTC.

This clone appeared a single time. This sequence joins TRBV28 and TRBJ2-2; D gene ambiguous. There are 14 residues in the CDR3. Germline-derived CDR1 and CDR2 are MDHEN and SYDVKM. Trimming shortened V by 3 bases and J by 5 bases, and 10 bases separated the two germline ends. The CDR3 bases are TGTGCCAGCAGTTTCCTATCTCGGACCGGGGAGCTGTTTTTT. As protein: CASSFLSRTGELFF.

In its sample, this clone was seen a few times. CDR3 in DNA: TGTGCCAGCAGCCCAGGGGGCCGAAGGGTTTCAGCCAACGTCCTGACTTTC. It translates to CASSPGGRRVSANVLTF. This chain uses TRBV7-9 with TRBJ2-6; TRBD1 matches 8 bases. The germline V gene encodes CDR1 SEHNR and CDR2 FQNEAQ (reference sequence). This CDR3 region has 17 residues. The V gene end was trimmed by 5 bases and the J gene end by 7 bases; junction bases not matched to a gene: 13.

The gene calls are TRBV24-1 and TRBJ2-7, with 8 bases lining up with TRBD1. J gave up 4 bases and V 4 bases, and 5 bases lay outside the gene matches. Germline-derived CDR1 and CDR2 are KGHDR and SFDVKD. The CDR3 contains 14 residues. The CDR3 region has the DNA TGTGCCACCAGTGACGGACAGGGTACTTACGAGCAGTACTTC. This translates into CATSDGQGTYEQYF.

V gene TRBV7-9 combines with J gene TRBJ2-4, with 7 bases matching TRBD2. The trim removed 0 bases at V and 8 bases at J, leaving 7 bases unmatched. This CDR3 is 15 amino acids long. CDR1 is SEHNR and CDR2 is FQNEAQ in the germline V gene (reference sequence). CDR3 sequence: CASSLARQGGDIQYF. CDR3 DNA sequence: TGTGCCAGCAGCTTAGCGCGTCAGGGAGGGGACATTCAGTACTTC.

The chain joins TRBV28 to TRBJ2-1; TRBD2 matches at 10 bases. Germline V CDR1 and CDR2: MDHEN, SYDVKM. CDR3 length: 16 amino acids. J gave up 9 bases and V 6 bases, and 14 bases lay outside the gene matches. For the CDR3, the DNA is TGTGCCAGCAGCCCTACCGGGTCTAGCGGGAGCACTGAGCAGTTCTTC. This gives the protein CASSPTGSSGSTEQFF. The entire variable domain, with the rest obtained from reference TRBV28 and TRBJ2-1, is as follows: DVKVTQSSRYLVKRTGEKVFLECVQDMDHENMFWYRQDPGLGLRLIYFSYDVKMKEKGDIPEGYSVSREKKERFSLILESASTNQTSMYLCASSPTGSSGSTEQFFGPGTRLTVL.

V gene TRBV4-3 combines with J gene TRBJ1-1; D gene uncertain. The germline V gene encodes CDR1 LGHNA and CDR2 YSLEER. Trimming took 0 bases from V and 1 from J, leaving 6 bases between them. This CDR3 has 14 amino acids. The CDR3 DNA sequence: TGCGCCAGCAGCCAAGAGTTCAAGAACACTGAAGCTTTCTTT. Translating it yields CASSQEFKNTEAFF.

The CDR3 sequence: CASSKGRTGGANQPQHF. In DNA, the CDR3 is TGTGCCAGTAGTAAGGGACGGACAGGGGGCGCAAATCAGCCCCAGCATTTT. This chain connects TRBV19 to TRBJ1-5; 11 bases agree with TRBD1. Per the germline V gene, CDR1 is LNHDA and CDR2 is SQIVND (reference sequence). Trimming took 4 bases from V and 4 from J; bases not matched to a gene: 9. This CDR3 comprises 17 residues. The variable domain in full, completed from reference TRBV19 and TRBJ1-5, reads DGGITQSPKYLFRKEGQNVTLSCEQNLNHDAMYWYRQDPGQGLRLIYYSQIVNDFQKGDIAEGYSVSREKKESFPLTVTSAQKNPTAFYLCASSKGRTGGANQPQHFGDGTRLSIL.

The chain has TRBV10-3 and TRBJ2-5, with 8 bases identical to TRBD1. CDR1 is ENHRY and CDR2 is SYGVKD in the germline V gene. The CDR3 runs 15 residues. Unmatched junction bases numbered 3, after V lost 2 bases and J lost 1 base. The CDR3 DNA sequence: TGTGCCATCAGTGAGGAGGGACAGGTCCAAGAGACCCAGTACTTC. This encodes CAISEEGQVQETQYF.

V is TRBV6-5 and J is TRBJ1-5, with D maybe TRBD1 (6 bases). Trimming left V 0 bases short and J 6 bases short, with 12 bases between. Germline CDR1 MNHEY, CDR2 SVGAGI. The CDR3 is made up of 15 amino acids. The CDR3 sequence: CASSYSRGSRQPQHF. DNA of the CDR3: TGTGCCAGCAGTTACTCGAGGGGGTCGCGTCAGCCCCAGCATTTT.

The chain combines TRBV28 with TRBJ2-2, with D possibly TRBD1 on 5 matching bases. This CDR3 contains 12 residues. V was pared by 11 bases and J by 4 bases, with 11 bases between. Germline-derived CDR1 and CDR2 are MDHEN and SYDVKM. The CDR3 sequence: CAHRSSTGELFF. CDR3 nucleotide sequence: TGTGCCCACAGGTCCTCCACCGGGGAGCTGTTTTTT.

CDR3 sequence: CASSLGGPGEQYF. The CDR3 DNA is TGTGCCAGCAGCTTAGGGGGGCCGGGGGAGCAGTACTTC. The V and J genes are TRBV7-9 and TRBJ2-7; the D gene is possibly TRBD1 (6 bases). V gave up 1 base and J gave up 7 bases, with 11 bases separating them. The CDR3 is made up of 13 amino acids. The germline V gene encodes CDR1 SEHNR and CDR2 FQNEAQ (reference sequence). The variable domain in full, completed from reference TRBV7-9 and TRBJ2-7, reads DTGVSQNPRHKITKRGQNVTFRCDPISEHNRLYWYRQTLGQGPEFLTYFQNEAQLEKSRLLSDRFSAERPKGSFSTLEIQRTEQGDSAMYLCASSLGGPGEQYFGPGTRLTVT.

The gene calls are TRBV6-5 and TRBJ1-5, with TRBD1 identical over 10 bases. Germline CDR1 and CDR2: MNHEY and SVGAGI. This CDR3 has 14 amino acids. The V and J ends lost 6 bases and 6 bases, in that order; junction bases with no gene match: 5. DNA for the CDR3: TGTGCCAGCAGACCGGACAGGGGGACTCAGCCCCAGCATTTT. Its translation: CASRPDRGTQPQHF.

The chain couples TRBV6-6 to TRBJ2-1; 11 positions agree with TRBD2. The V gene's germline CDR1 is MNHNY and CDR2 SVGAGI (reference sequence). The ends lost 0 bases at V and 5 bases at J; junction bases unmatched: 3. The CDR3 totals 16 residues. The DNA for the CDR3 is TGTGCCAGCAGTTACTCTCTAGCGGGAGGAAACAATGAGCAGTTCTTC. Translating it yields CASSYSLAGGNNEQFF.

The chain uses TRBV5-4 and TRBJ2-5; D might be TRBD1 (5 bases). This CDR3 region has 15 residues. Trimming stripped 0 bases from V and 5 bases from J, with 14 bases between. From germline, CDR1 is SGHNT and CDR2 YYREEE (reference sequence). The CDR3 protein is CASSLARVGFETQYF. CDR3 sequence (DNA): TGTGCCAGCAGCTTGGCCAGGGTGGGATTCGAGACCCAGTACTTC.

The CDR3 nucleotides are TGTGCCAGCAGCCAAGGCCCGACAGACTTCTACGAGCAGTACTTC. Its translation: CASSQGPTDFYEQYF. This chain joins TRBV3-1 (or the pseudogene TRBV3-2) and TRBJ2-7; D is possibly TRBD1 (5 bases). This CDR3 has 15 amino acids. Looked up from germline, CDR1 is LGHDT and CDR2 is YNNKEL (reference sequence). The germline V and J ends were trimmed by 1 base and 3 bases, with 13 bases remaining between them.

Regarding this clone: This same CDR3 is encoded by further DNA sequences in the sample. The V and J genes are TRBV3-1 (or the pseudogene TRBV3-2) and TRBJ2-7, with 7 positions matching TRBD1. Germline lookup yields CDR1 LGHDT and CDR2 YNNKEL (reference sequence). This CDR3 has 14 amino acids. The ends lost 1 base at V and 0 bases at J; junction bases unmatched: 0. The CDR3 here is CASSQGTGSYEQYF. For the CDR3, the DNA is TGTGCCAGCAGCCAAGGGACAGGCTCCTACGAGCAGTACTTC.